The 19 T cell receptor beta chains in this list originate from one sample, sequenced in a study of T cells after yellow fever vaccination. TCRdb ran MiXCR on the 5' RACE reads and lists one entry per CDR3 protein. The sample records under 600,000 distinct CDR3 sequences, approximately 13% being singletons. Sequencing used PBMCs, obtained on the day of the yellow fever booster vaccination. Source of these receptors: a man between 25 and 39 years old who received the YFV17D yellow fever vaccine.

A few counts support this clonotype. This chain joins TRBV11-2 and TRBJ1-4; perhaps TRBD1 as D (5 bases). This CDR3 contains 15 residues. Between the trimmed V and J ends, which lost 5 bases and 5 bases, there was a span of 15 bases. Germline values: CDR1 SGHAT, CDR2 FQNNGV. The CDR3 spells CASSPLGGWNEKLFF. The CDR3 DNA is TGTGCCAGCAGCCCGTTGGGGGGATGGAATGAAAAACTGTTTTTT.

The chain uses TRBV12-3 or TRBV12-4 and TRBJ2-1; D not certain. V lost 7 bases and J lost 5, with 6 bases in between. The CDR3 covers 11 residues. The CDR3, as DNA: TGTGCCAGCAACCTCGACAATGAGCAGTTCTTC. As protein: CASNLDNEQFF.

This clonotype was counted only a few times. The V and J genes are TRBV20-1 and TRBJ1-2; unclear D gene. V shed 4 bases and J shed 8 bases, with 14 bases lying between them. Germline V gene lookup returns CDR1 DFQATT and CDR2 SNEGSKA (reference sequence). The length of the CDR3 is 12 residues. Written as DNA, the CDR3 is TGCAGTGCTATTACACCGGGATACGGCTACACCTTC. Translating it yields CSAITPGYGYTF.

This chain joins TRBV7-9 and TRBJ2-2; D is unresolved. CDR1 is SEHNR and CDR2 is FQNEAQ in the germline V gene (reference sequence). This CDR3 is 15 amino acids long. V lost 1 base and J 0 bases, leaving 6 bases between the germline ends. CDR3 loop: CASSLEATNTGELFF. For the CDR3, the DNA is TGTGCCAGCAGCTTAGAGGCCACGAACACCGGGGAGCTGTTTTTT.

This clonotype was seen more than once but under ten times. The chain recombines TRBV4-3 with TRBJ1-2, with D hard to call. The CDR3 totals 14 residues. CDR1 and CDR2 from the germline V gene are LGHNA and YSLEER. Trimming stripped 3 bases from V and 4 bases from J, with 12 bases between. The CDR3 region has the DNA TGCGCCAGCAGCCAGGAGAGGACGGGCTATGGCTACACCTTC. Translating gives CASSQERTGYGYTF.

The genes are TRBV12-3 or TRBV12-4 and TRBJ1-1, with 7 bases aligning to TRBD1. The trim removed 6 bases at V and 6 bases at J, leaving 10 bases unmatched. The CDR3 spans 14 residues. Here the CDR3 reads CASRRQGDFPEAFF. In DNA, the CDR3 is TGTGCCAGCAGGCGACAGGGAGATTTCCCTGAAGCTTTCTTT.

The rearrangement uses TRBV27 and TRBJ2-7; 10 nucleotides align to TRBD1. Looked up from germline, CDR1 is MNHEY and CDR2 is SMNVEV (reference sequence). The CDR3 length is 13 residues. V lost 8 bases and J lost 3; bases outside the gene matches: 4. CDR3 in DNA: TGTGCCAGCGGACAGGGGGACGTCTACGAGCAGTACTTC. As protein: CASGQGDVYEQYF.

The chain employs TRBV12-5 and TRBJ2-1, with D uncertain. V gave up 4 bases and J gave up 9 bases, with 13 bases separating them. This CDR3 has 13 amino acids. Looked up from germline, CDR1 is LGHNT and CDR2 is FRNRAP. The CDR3, as DNA: TGTGCTAGTGGTTCCGGGTCAGACACTGAGCAGTTCTTC. This translates into CASGSGSDTEQFF.

On this clonotype itself: A junction boundary mismatches the germline segment, possibly from a read error. The chain joins TRBV6-1 to TRBJ2-3, with TRBD2 identical over 7 bases. This CDR3 comprises 15 residues. Germline values: CDR1 MNHNS, CDR2 SASEGT. CDR3 DNA sequence: TGTGCCAGCAGTCAAGCGGGAAGAAGCACAGATACGCAGTATTTT. Amino acid sequence: CASSQAGRSTDTQYF.

This clonotype was found a few times. The V and J genes are TRBV12-3 or TRBV12-4 and TRBJ2-3; a possible D gene is TRBD2 (6 bases). The CDR3 runs to 14 residues. The ends were cut back, 7 bases at V and 4 bases at J, with 15 bases in the middle. The chain's CDR3 is CASTPAGKADTQYF. The CDR3 DNA reads TGTGCCAGCACCCCGGCGGGAAAGGCAGATACGCAGTATTTT.

Turning to this clonotype: A junction boundary mismatches the germline segment, possibly from a read error. This chain links TRBV6-1 with TRBJ2-1; D unclear. Germline V lookup: CDR1 MNHNS, CDR2 SASEGT. CDR3 length equals 15 residues. The CDR3 nucleotides read TGTGCCAGCCGTCAAGGATCCTCCTCCTACACTGAGCAGTTCTTC. Translating it yields CASRQGSSSYTEQFF.

V is TRBV6-5 and J is TRBJ1-4, with 9 positions matching TRBD1. The CDR3 has 15 residues. Germline CDR1 MNHEY, CDR2 SVGAGI. Losses at the gene ends were 0 bases for V and 8 bases for J; bases not matched to a gene: 4. The DNA for the CDR3 is TGTGCCAGCAGTTACTCGGGGACAGGGAGAGAAAAACTGTTTTTT. Protein: CASSYSGTGREKLFF.

The gene calls are TRBV12-1 and TRBJ2-1; the table's D gene call, TRBD2, was not cross checked with the DNA. TRBV12-1 is a pseudogene. The CDR3 loop spans 16 amino acids. The DNA of the CDR3 is TGTGCCAGCAGCCCCCTAATAGCGGGGGTCTACAATGAGCAGTTCTTC. Protein sequence: CASSPLIAGVYNEQFF.

The V gene is TRBV5-1, the J gene TRBJ2-7; D is perhaps TRBD2 (8 bases). Trimming took off 2 bases at V and 3 bases at J, with 21 bases between the two ends. The CDR3 is 17 residues long. CDR1 is SGHRS, CDR2 YFSETQ, per germline. The DNA for the CDR3 is TGCGCCAGCAGCTTAGGGACAGCGGGAGTTATTGGCTACGAGCAGTACTTC. Amino acids: CASSLGTAGVIGYEQYF.

This clonotype was observed a handful of times. The chain joins TRBV3-1 to TRBJ2-5; D tentatively reads TRBD1 or TRBD2 (5 bases each). Trimming cost V 0 bases and J 4 bases, with 15 bases left between them. This CDR3 has 16 amino acids. Germline V CDR1 and CDR2: LGHDT, YNNKEL (reference sequence). The CDR3 sequence is CASSQEGTAGGETQYF. The CDR3 coding sequence is TGTGCCAGCAGCCAAGAAGGGACGGCTGGGGGAGAGACCCAGTACTTC.

The rearrangement uses TRBV12-3 or TRBV12-4 and TRBJ1-1; D gene uncertain. Trimming pared 8 bases from V and 8 bases from J, leaving 15 bases between. The CDR3 runs to 12 residues. This CDR3 reads CASQTGPSEAFF. CDR3 sequence (DNA): TGTGCCAGCCAGACCGGGCCCAGCGAAGCTTTCTTT.

This chain joins TRBV13 and TRBJ2-2; 11 positions agree with TRBD1. With 4 bases clipped from V and 8 bases from J, the junction kept 9 bases outside the gene matches. The germline V gene encodes CDR1 PRHDT and CDR2 FYEKMQ (reference sequence). The CDR3 length is 16 residues. The CDR3 region has the DNA TGTGCCAGCAGCTCCCGGACAGGGGGCTTACCAGGGGAGCTGTTTTTT. Protein product: CASSSRTGGLPGELFF. The full variable domain, completed using reference TRBV13 and TRBJ2-2, is AAGVIQSPRHLIKEKRETATLKCYPIPRHDTVYWYQQGPGQDPQFLISFYEKMQSDKGSIPDRFSAQQFSDYHSELNMSSLELGDSALYFCASSSRTGGLPGELFFGEGSRLTVL.

This clonotype was recorded a few times. The chain's CDR3 is CASSRPGQANTGELFF. As DNA, the CDR3 is TGTGCCAGCAGTCGACCGGGACAGGCGAACACCGGGGAGCTGTTTTTT. This chain uses TRBV25-1 with TRBJ2-2; 8 positions agree with TRBD1. Germline loops: CDR1 MGHDK, CDR2 SYGVNS. The CDR3 has 16 amino acids. The J segment lost 0 bases and the V segment lost 5 bases, leaving 5 bases of the junction unmatched.

This clonotype was picked up many times. The rearrangement joins TRBV20-1 to TRBJ2-7, with D perhaps TRBD1 (6 bases). V lost 0 bases, J lost 9 bases, and 15 bases lay in between. CDR3 length: 13 amino acids. Per the germline V gene, CDR1 is DFQATT and CDR2 is SNEGSKA (reference sequence). The CDR3 region has the DNA TGCAGTGCTAGAGACCGGACAGCCCCTCGGCAGTACTTC. This codes for CSARDRTAPRQYF.